This T cell receptor beta chain was documented in a study of tumor-infiltrating lymphocytes in primary liver carcinoma. Notes on this clonotype: It may be a read error: a sequence one base away is much more abundant.

The blood RNA (from unsorted whole blood) was obtained, and germline DNA was also extracted. Production of TCR beta cDNA used approximately 480 ng total RNA together with a constant-region primer. Investigators got TCR beta libraries out of three nested multiplex PCR rounds, done with slightly modified ARM-PCR. It was with TRBV1-TRBV30 forward primers and a C-beta reverse primer that the first two PCR rounds were run, at around 11 cycles each. TCRdb reprocessed the multiplex PCR reads with MiXCR, giving one entry per CDR3 protein. The data show approximately 300,000 distinct CDR3 sequences, with about 60% seen just once and more than 8.5% held by the top ten. V was cut by 0 bases and J by 7 bases, with 6 bases left in between. This CDR3 comprises 12 residues. CDR1 ENHRY and CDR2 SYGVKD come from the germline V gene.

V is TRBV10-3 and J is TRBJ2-5; D unclear. The sequence derives from a man between 40 and 49 years old with primary liver carcinoma and hepatitis B virus infection. The sequenced sample was peripheral blood. CDR3 loop: CAISESPVTQYF. CDR3 nucleotide sequence: TGTGCCATCAGTGAGTCGCCTGTGACCCAGTACTTC.